This T cell receptor (beta chain) was sequenced during a study of blood T cell repertoires in COVID-19. Background on the study: The samples span acute and convalescent COVID-19 from the United States, Italy and Spain. Sample material is recorded as cDNA or gDNA derived from T cells, B-cell-depleted T cells, or PBMCs.

In the original processing: Counts of nucleated cells, estimated from reference gene primer amplification, were obtained. Clones were sequenced by immunoSEQ multiplex PCR, and TCRdb holds only the in-frame ones, with some missing. Clonal size and the V and J genes are those of that table, whereas D and trimming came from the DNA. The sample yields about 170,000 clones, roughly 84% seen once. This clone was counted between two and nine times. Germline lookup yields CDR1 MGHDK and CDR2 SYGVNS. This CDR3 region has 13 residues. The ends were cut back, 6 bases at V and 8 bases at J, with 13 bases in the middle.

The V and J genes are TRBV25-1 and TRBJ1-4; a possible D gene is TRBD1 (6 bases). Sequenced input: peripheral blood. This clonotype originated in a human donor with acute or convalescent COVID-19. The donor label of this sample is uncertain. Here the CDR3 reads CASRDRLGEKLFF. The CDR3 DNA follows: TGTGCCAGCAGAGACAGGCTCGGCGAAAAACTGTTTTTT. Full variable domain (outside the CDR3, taken from reference TRBV25-1 and TRBJ1-4): EADIYQTPRYLVIGTGKKITLECSQTMGHDKMYWYQQDPGMELHLIHYSYGVNSTEKGDLSSESTVSRIRTEHFPLTLESARPSHTSQYLCASRDRLGEKLFFGSGTQLSVL.